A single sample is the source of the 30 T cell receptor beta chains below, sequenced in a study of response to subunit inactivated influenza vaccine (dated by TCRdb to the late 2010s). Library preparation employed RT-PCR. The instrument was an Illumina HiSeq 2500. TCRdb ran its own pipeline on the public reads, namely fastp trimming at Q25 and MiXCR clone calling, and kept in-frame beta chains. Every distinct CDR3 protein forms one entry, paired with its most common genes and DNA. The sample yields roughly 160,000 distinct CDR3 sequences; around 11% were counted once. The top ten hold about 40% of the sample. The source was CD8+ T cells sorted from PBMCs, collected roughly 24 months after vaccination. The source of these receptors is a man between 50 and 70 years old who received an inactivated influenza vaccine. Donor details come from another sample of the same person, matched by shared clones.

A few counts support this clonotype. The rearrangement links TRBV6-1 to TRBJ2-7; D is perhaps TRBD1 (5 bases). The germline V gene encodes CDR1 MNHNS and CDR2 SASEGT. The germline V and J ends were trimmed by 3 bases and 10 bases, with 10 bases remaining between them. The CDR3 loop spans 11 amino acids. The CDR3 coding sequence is TGTGCCAGCAGTGAGGACACCCTCCAGTACTTC. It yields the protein CASSEDTLQYF.

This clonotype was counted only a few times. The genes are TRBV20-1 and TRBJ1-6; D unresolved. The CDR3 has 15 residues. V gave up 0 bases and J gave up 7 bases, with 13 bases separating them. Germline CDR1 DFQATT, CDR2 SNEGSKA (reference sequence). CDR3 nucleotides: TGCAGTGCTAGAGATACGGACCCTGGAAATTCACCCCTCCACTTT. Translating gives CSARDTDPGNSPLHF.

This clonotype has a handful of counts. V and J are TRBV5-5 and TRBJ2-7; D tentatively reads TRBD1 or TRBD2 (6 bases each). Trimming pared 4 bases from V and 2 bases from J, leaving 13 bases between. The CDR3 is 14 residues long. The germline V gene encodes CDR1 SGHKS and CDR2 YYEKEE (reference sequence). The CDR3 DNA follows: TGTGCCAGCAGCCCACGGGGGCACACCTACGAGCAGTACTTC. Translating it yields CASSPRGHTYEQYF.

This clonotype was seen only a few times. CDR3 sequence (DNA): TGCGCCAGCAGCCAAAGGGACTTCACCCGGCATGAGCAGTTCTTC. It translates to CASSQRDFTRHEQFF. The V and J genes are TRBV4-1 and TRBJ2-1, with TRBD2 as a possible D gene (6 bases). V lost 2 bases and J lost 8, with 16 bases in between. CDR1 and CDR2 (germline): MGHRA, YSYEKL. This CDR3 contains 15 residues.

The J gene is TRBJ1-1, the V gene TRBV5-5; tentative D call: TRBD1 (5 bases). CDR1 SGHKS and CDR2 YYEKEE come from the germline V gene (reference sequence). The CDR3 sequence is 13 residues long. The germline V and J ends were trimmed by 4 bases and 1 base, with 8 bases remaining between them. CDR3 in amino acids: CASSHDRNTEAFF. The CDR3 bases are TGTGCCAGCAGCCACGACAGGAACACTGAAGCTTTCTTT.

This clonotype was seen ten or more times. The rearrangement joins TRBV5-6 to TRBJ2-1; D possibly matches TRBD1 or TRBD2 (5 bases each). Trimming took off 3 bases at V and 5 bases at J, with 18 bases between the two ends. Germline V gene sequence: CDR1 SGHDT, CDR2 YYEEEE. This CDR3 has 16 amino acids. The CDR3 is CASSWGPVITNNEQFF. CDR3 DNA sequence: TGTGCCAGCAGCTGGGGACCCGTCATCACAAACAATGAGCAGTTCTTC.

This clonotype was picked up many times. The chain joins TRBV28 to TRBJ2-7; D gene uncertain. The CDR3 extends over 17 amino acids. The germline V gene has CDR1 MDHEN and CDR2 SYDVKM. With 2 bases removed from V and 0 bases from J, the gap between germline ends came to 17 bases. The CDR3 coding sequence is TGTGCCAGCAGTTTAGTTCGAGGCAGGAGTTCCTCCTACGAGCAGTACTTC. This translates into CASSLVRGRSSSYEQYF.

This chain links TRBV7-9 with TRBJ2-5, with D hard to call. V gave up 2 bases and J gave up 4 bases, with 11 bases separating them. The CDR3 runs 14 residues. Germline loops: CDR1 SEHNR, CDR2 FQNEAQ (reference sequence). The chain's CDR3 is CASSLSTPAETQYF. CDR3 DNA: TGTGCCAGCAGCTTATCGACCCCGGCAGAGACCCAGTACTTC. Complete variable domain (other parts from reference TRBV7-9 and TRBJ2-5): DTGVSQNPRHKITKRGQNVTFRCDPISEHNRLYWYRQTLGQGPEFLTYFQNEAQLEKSRLLSDRFSAERPKGSFSTLEIQRTEQGDSAMYLCASSLSTPAETQYFGPGTRLLVL.

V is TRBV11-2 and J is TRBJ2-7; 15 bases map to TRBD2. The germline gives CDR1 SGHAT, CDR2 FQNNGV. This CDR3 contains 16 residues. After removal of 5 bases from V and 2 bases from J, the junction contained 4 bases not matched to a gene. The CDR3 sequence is CASSPRTSGGAYEQYF. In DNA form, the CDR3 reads TGTGCCAGCAGCCCCCGGACTAGCGGGGGGGCCTACGAGCAGTACTTC. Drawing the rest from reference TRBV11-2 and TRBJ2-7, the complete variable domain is EAGVAQSPRYKIIEKRQSVAFWCNPISGHATLYWYQQILGQGPKLLIQFQNNGVVDDSQLPKDRFSAERLKGVDSTLKIQPAKLEDSAVYLCASSPRTSGGAYEQYFGPGTRLTVT.

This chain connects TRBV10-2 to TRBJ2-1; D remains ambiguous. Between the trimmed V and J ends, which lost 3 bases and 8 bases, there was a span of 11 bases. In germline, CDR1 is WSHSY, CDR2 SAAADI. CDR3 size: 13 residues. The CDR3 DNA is TGCGCCAGCAGTGAATACCGTAGCTATGAGCAGTTCTTC. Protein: CASSEYRSYEQFF.

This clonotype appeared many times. CDR3 DNA: TGCGCCAGCAGCTTGTCCGCCAACTACAATGAGCAGTTCTTC. Residues: CASSLSANYNEQFF. The chain is built from TRBV5-1 and TRBJ2-1; no clear D. V was shortened by 1 base and J by 3 bases, with 8 bases between the two germline ends. The germline V gene has CDR1 SGHRS and CDR2 YFSETQ. This CDR3 region has 14 residues.

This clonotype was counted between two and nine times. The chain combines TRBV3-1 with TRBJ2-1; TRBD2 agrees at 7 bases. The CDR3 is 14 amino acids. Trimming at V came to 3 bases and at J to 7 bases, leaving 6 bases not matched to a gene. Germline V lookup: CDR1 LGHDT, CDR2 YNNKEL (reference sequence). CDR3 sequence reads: CASSHGTSVNEQFF. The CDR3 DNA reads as TGTGCCAGCAGCCATGGTACTAGCGTGAATGAGCAGTTCTTC.

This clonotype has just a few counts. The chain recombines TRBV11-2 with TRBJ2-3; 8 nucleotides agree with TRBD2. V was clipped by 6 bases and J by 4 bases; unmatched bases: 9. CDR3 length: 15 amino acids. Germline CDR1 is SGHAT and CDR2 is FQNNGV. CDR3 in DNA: TGTGCCAGCAGTCTACCGGGGGGGAGATCAGATACGCAGTATTTT. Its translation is CASSLPGGRSDTQYF. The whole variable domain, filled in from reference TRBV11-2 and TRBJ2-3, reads EAGVAQSPRYKIIEKRQSVAFWCNPISGHATLYWYQQILGQGPKLLIQFQNNGVVDDSQLPKDRFSAERLKGVDSTLKIQPAKLEDSAVYLCASSLPGGRSDTQYFGPGTRLTVL.

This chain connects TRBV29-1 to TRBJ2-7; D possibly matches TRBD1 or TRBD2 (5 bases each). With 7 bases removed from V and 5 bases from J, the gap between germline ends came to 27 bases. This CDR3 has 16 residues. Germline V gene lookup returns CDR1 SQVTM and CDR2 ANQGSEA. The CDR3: CSAKGNGEGKINEQYF. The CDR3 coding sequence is TGCAGCGCTAAGGGGAACGGTGAGGGAAAGATCAACGAGCAGTACTTC.

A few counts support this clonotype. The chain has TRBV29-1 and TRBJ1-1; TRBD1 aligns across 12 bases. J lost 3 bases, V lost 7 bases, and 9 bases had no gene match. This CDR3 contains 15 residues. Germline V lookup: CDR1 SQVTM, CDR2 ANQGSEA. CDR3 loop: CSAFGTGGVYTEAFF. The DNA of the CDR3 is TGCAGCGCCTTCGGGACAGGGGGCGTGTACACTGAAGCTTTCTTT.

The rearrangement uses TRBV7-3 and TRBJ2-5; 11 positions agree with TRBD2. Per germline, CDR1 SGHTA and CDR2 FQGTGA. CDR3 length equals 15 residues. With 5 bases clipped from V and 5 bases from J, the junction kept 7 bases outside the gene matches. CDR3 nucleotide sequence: TGTGCCAGCAGCCCAATAGCGGGAGGGTATGAGACCCAGTACTTC. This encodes CASSPIAGGYETQYF.

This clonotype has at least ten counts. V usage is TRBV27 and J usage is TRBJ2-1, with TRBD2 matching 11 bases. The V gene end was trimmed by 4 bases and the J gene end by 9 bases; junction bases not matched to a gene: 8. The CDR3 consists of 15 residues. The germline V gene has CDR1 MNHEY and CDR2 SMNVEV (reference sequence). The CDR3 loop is CASSSLTSGVSEQFF. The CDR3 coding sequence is TGTGCCAGCAGTTCACTGACTAGCGGGGTCAGTGAGCAGTTCTTC.

This CDR3 is CASSQGTNPYEQYF. CDR3 DNA: TGTGCCAGCAGCCAAGGGACTAACCCCTACGAGCAGTACTTC. The rearrangement links TRBV7-2 to TRBJ2-7, with 7 bases fitting TRBD2. Per the germline V gene, CDR1 is SGHTA and CDR2 is FQGNSA. CDR3 length: 14 residues. V was clipped by 5 bases and J by 2 bases; unmatched bases: 6. Filled out from reference TRBV7-2 and TRBJ2-7, the complete variable domain reads GAGVSQSPSNKVTEKGKDVELRCDPISGHTALYWYRQSLGQGLEFLIYFQGNSAPDKSGLPSDRFSAERTGGSVSTLTIQRTQQEDSAVYLCASSQGTNPYEQYFGPGTRLTVT.

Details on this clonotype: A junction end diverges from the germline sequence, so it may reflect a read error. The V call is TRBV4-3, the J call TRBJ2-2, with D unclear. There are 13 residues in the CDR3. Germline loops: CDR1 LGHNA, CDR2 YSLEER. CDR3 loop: CTSSVLNTGELFF. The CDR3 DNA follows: TGCACCAGCAGCGTGCTGAACACCGGGGAGCTGTTTTTT.

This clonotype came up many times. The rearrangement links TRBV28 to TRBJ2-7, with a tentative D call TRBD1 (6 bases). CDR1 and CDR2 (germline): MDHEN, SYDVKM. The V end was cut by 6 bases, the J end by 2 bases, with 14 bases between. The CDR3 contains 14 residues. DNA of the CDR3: TGTGCCAGCAGCTTGTCGACAGGAACCTACGAGCAGTACTTC. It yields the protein CASSLSTGTYEQYF.

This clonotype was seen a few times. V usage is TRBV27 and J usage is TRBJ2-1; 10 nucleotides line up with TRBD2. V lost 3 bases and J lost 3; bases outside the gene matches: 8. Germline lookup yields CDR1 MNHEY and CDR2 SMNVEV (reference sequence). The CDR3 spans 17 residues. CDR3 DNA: TGTGCCAGCAGTTTCCTTTCTAGCGGGAGTGGCTACAATGAGCAGTTCTTC. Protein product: CASSFLSSGSGYNEQFF.

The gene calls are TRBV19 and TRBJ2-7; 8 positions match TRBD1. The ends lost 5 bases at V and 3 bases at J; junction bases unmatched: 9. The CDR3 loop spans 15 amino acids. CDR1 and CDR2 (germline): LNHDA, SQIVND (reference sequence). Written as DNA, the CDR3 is TGTGCCAGTAGTGCATCCGGGACAGGAGACTACGAGCAGTACTTC. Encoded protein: CASSASGTGDYEQYF.

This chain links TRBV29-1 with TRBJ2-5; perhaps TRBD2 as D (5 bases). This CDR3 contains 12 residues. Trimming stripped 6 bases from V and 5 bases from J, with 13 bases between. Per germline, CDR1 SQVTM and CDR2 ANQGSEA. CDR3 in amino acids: CSVYVGVETQYF. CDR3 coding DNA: TGCAGCGTCTATGTGGGAGTGGAGACCCAGTACTTC.

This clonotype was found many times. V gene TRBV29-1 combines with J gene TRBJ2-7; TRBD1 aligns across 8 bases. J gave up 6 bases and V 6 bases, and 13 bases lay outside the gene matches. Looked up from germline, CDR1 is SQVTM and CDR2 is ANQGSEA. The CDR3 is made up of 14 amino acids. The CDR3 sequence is CSVEDRVRPGEQYF. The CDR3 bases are TGCAGCGTAGAGGACAGGGTAAGGCCCGGCGAGCAGTACTTC.

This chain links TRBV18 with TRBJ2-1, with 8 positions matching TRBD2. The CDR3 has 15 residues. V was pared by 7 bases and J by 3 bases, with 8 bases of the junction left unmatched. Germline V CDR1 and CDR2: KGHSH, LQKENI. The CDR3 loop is CASLPSGSYYNEQFF. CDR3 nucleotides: TGTGCCAGCTTGCCGAGCGGGAGTTACTACAATGAGCAGTTCTTC.

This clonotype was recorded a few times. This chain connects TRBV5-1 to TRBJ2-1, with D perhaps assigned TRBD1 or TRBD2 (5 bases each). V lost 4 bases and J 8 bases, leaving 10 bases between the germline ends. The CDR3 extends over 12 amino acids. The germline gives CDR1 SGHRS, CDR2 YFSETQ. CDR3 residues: CASSDLGDEQFF. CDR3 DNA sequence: TGCGCCAGCAGCGACCTGGGGGATGAGCAGTTCTTC.

Here the CDR3 reads CASSLNSPLREQYF. Here the CDR3 DNA reads TGTGCCAGCAGCTTAAACTCCCCTCTGCGCGAGCAGTACTTC. The V call is TRBV7-9, the J call TRBJ2-7; D remains ambiguous. This CDR3 region has 14 residues. Trimming removed 2 bases from V and 6 bases from J, with 14 bases in between. Germline V lookup: CDR1 SEHNR, CDR2 FQNEAQ (reference sequence).

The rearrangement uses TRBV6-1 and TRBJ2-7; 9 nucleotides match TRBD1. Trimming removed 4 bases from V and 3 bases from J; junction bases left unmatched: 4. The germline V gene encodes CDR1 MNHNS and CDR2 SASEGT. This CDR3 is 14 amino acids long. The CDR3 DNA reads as TGTGCCAGCAGTGCCGGGACAGGGTACTACGAGCAGTACTTC. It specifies CASSAGTGYYEQYF.

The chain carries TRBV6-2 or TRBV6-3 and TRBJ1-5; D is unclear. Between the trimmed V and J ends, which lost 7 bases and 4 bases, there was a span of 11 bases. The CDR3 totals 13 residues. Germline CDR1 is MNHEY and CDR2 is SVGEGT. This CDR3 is CASTRVFNQPQHF. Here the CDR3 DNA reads TGTGCCAGCACTCGGGTTTTTAATCAGCCCCAGCATTTT.

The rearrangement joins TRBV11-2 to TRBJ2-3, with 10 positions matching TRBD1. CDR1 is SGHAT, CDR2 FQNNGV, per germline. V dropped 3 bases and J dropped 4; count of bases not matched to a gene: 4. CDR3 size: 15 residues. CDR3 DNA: TGTGCCAGCAGCTTGGGACAGGGGAGCGCAGATACGCAGTATTTT. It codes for CASSLGQGSADTQYF.